The 21 T cell receptor beta chains below come from one sample, sequenced in a study of CD4 T cells in relation to SARS-CoV-2 and coronaviruses. These TCRs' antigens remain unknown. Measured with immunoSEQ multiplex PCR; TCRdb has only the in-frame clones, and not every one. The sample yields about 19,000 clones, more than 60% seen once. CD4+ T cells from unexposed donors were obtained before the COVID-19 pandemic (2011-2018). After about ten days of culture, CD4+ T cells were isolated. Sequencing was done on a sample of CD4+ T cells from PBMCs, cultured in vitro. The receptors shown here come from a human donor in good health.

The rearrangement uses TRBV14 and TRBJ2-1; the match to TRBD1 covers 9 bases. The J segment lost 3 bases and the V segment lost 3 bases, leaving 3 bases of the junction unmatched. There are 15 residues in the CDR3. Germline CDR1 and CDR2: SGHDN and FVKESK. CDR3 sequence: CASSQRQGVYNEQFF. The DNA for the CDR3 is TGTGCCAGCAGCCAGCGACAGGGGGTCTACAATGAGCAGTTCTTC. Combining the CDR3 with reference TRBV14 and TRBJ2-1 gives the whole variable domain EAGVTQFPSHSVIEKGQTVTLRCDPISGHDNLYWYRRVMGKEIKFLLHFVKESKQDESGMPNNRFLAERTGGTYSTLKVQPAELEDSGVYFCASSQRQGVYNEQFFGPGTRLTVL.

V usage is TRBV19 and J usage is TRBJ2-5, with D possibly TRBD1 on 6 matching bases. There are 15 residues in the CDR3. Trimming removed 1 base at V and 3 bases at J, with 12 bases between. The germline CDR1 and CDR2 sequences are LNHDA and SQIVND (reference sequence). Here the CDR3 reads CASSIGVRGEETQYF. The CDR3 DNA is TGTGCCAGTAGTATAGGCGTCAGGGGCGAAGAGACCCAGTACTTC.

The rearrangement uses TRBV10-3 and TRBJ1-1, with TRBD1 matching 11 bases. There are 14 residues in the CDR3. The ends lost 6 bases at V and 5 bases at J; junction bases unmatched: 5. Germline assignment: CDR1 ENHRY and CDR2 SYGVKD. This chain's CDR3 is CAIRGQGARTEAFF. The CDR3 DNA sequence: TGTGCCATCAGAGGACAGGGGGCAAGGACTGAAGCTTTCTTT.

The chain is built from TRBV10-1 and TRBJ1-5; maybe TRBD1 (5 bases). The CDR3 has 14 amino acids. Trimming took 0 bases from V and 6 from J, leaving 9 bases between them. Germline V gives CDR1 WNHNN, CDR2 SYGVQD (reference sequence). CDR3 sequence: CASSESGDGQPQHF. In DNA form, the CDR3 reads TGCGCCAGCAGTGAGTCTGGGGACGGTCAGCCCCAGCATTTT.

V is TRBV11-2 and J is TRBJ2-5; 7 bases align to TRBD1. CDR1 and CDR2 from the germline V gene are SGHAT and FQNNGV. This CDR3 is 14 amino acids long. The V segment lost 5 bases and the J segment 4 bases; nucleotides outside the gene matches: 7. The CDR3, as DNA: TGTGCCAGCAGCCGACAGGGATTGGGAGAGACCCAGTACTTC. Translation gives CASSRQGLGETQYF.

This chain connects TRBV19 to TRBJ1-5; the D gene is possibly TRBD1 (5 bases). Trimming cost V 7 bases and J 0 bases, with 13 bases left between them. Germline lookup yields CDR1 LNHDA and CDR2 SQIVND (reference sequence). This CDR3 comprises 15 residues. The CDR3 DNA is TGTGCCAGTAACCAACAGGAAGGTAGCAATCAGCCCCAGCATTTT. This gives the protein CASNQQEGSNQPQHF.

This clone was seen more than once but under ten times. This sequence joins TRBV19 and TRBJ1-6, with a possible D match to TRBD1 (6 bases). CDR1 is LNHDA and CDR2 is SQIVND in the germline V gene (reference sequence). V gave up 5 bases and J gave up 7 bases, with 9 bases separating them. The CDR3 is 13 residues long. DNA of the CDR3: TGTGCCAGTAGTTTTGGACAGAATTCACCCCTCCACTTT. This encodes CASSFGQNSPLHF.

V usage is TRBV4-1 and J usage is TRBJ1-1; 7 nucleotides match TRBD1. Germline assignment: CDR1 MGHRA and CDR2 YSYEKL. After removal of 2 bases from V and 6 bases from J, the junction contained 9 bases not matched to a gene. This CDR3 has 15 residues. CDR3 sequence (DNA): TGCGCCAGCAGCCAACCACAGGGGAGGTACCCTGAAGCTTTCTTT. It translates to CASSQPQGRYPEAFF.

The chain joins TRBV18 to TRBJ1-1; TRBD1 matches 7 bases. Trimming removed 6 bases from V and 1 base from J; junction bases left unmatched: 5. Germline values: CDR1 KGHSH, CDR2 LQKENI. This CDR3 region has 14 residues. CDR3 sequence (DNA): TGTGCCAGCTCCGGGACAGCGAAGAACACTGAAGCTTTCTTT. It translates to CASSGTAKNTEAFF.

This sequence joins TRBV11-2 and TRBJ1-2; 7 bases line up with TRBD1. Germline V CDR1 and CDR2: SGHAT, FQNNGV. After removal of 3 bases from V and 5 bases from J, the junction contained 6 bases not matched to a gene. CDR3 length: 14 amino acids. The CDR3 region has the DNA TGTGCCAGCAGCTTCGACAGGGCATTATATGGCTACACCTTC. Amino acid sequence: CASSFDRALYGYTF.

V is TRBV6-2 or TRBV6-3 and J is TRBJ2-1, with TRBD2 identical over 10 bases. The junction had 3 bases not matched to a gene; V was cut back by 6 bases and J by 4 bases. CDR3 size: 14 residues. The germline gives CDR1 MNHEY, CDR2 SVGEGT. DNA of the CDR3: TGTGCCAGCAGCCCAGCGGGAGGGTACAATGAGCAGTTCTTC. This gives the protein CASSPAGGYNEQFF.

The gene calls are TRBV6-2 or TRBV6-3 and TRBJ1-6, with a weak D call TRBD1 (6 bases). The length of the CDR3 is 14 residues. CDR1 MNHEY and CDR2 SVGEGT come from the germline V gene. V was trimmed by 6 bases and J by 7 bases, leaving 13 bases between them. The CDR3 sequence is CASSPGQYNSPLHF. CDR3 bases: TGTGCCAGCAGCCCCGGACAGTACAATTCACCCCTCCACTTT.

The chain links TRBV18 to TRBJ2-5; D gene ambiguous. V was clipped by 7 bases and J by 0 bases, with 12 bases between them. The CDR3 totals 14 residues. Germline V gene data show CDR1 as KGHSH and CDR2 as LQKENI. The chain's CDR3 is CASLRNGHQETQYF. For the CDR3, the DNA is TGTGCCAGCTTACGCAATGGACACCAAGAGACCCAGTACTTC.

This clone was seen more than once but under ten times. The chain has TRBV7-8 and TRBJ2-1; 8 bases line up with TRBD1. This CDR3 spans 14 amino acids. Per germline, CDR1 SGHVS and CDR2 FQNEAQ. The ends lost 8 bases at V and 5 bases at J; junction bases unmatched: 8. CDR3 nucleotides: TGTGCCAGCTTCGGACAGGGCCGCAACAATGAGCAGTTCTTC. It is translated as CASFGQGRNNEQFF.

The J gene is TRBJ1-6, the V gene TRBV30; TRBD1 matches at 7 bases. Germline V CDR1 and CDR2: GTSNPN, SVGIG (reference sequence). The CDR3 contains 18 residues. V was pared by 1 base and J by 10 bases, with 19 bases of the junction left unmatched. The CDR3 DNA sequence: TGTGCCTGGAGTGAGCTCCCCCTCCGGATAGGGGGCGGATCACCCCTCCACTTT. Protein: CAWSELPLRIGGGSPLHF.

CDR3 residues: CASSLVWREVYNEQFF. For the CDR3, the DNA is TGTGCCAGCAGCTTAGTCTGGCGGGAGGTTTACAATGAGCAGTTCTTC. This sequence joins TRBV11-2 and TRBJ2-1; 8 bases agree with TRBD2. Germline values: CDR1 SGHAT, CDR2 FQNNGV. V was clipped by 1 base and J by 4 bases; unmatched bases: 6. The CDR3 spans 16 residues. Using reference TRBV11-2 and TRBJ2-1 for the parts outside the CDR3, the full variable domain is EAGVAQSPRYKIIEKRQSVAFWCNPISGHATLYWYQQILGQGPKLLIQFQNNGVVDDSQLPKDRFSAERLKGVDSTLKIQPAKLEDSAVYLCASSLVWREVYNEQFFGPGTRLTVL.

J is TRBJ1-2 and V is TRBV7-2; D is ambiguous. CDR3 length: 15 residues. Per germline, CDR1 SGHTA and CDR2 FQGNSA. The ends were cut back, 0 bases at V and 2 bases at J, with 10 bases in the middle. CDR3: CASSLAAGSNYGYTF. DNA for the CDR3: TGTGCCAGCAGCTTAGCGGCAGGTTCCAACTATGGCTACACCTTC.

Concerning this clone: The identical CDR3 is also encoded by other nucleotide sequences in the sample. The CDR3 spells CASSLQETQYF. The CDR3 region has the DNA TGCGCCAGCAGCCTGCAAGAGACCCAGTACTTC. The chain recombines TRBV5-1 with TRBJ2-5, with D unresolved. The V gene's germline CDR1 is SGHRS and CDR2 YFSETQ. The CDR3 runs 11 residues. Deletions cut 4 bases from V and 2 bases from J, with 3 bases between.

This clone was seen only a few times. The V gene is TRBV9, the J gene TRBJ1-4, with a possible D match to TRBD1 (5 bases). CDR3 length equals 14 residues. Trimming cost V 2 bases and J 7 bases, with 12 bases left between them. The germline CDR1 and CDR2 sequences are SGDLS and YYNGEE. The CDR3 DNA reads TGTGCCAGCAGCGTTGGGGGGTTAGGTGAAAAACTGTTTTTT. Protein product: CASSVGGLGEKLFF.

The V and J genes are TRBV7-2 and TRBJ1-6; no firm D call. The CDR3 has 15 residues. The germline gives CDR1 SGHTA, CDR2 FQGNSA. Trimming shortened V by 4 bases and J by 5 bases, and 12 bases separated the two germline ends. The CDR3 loop is CASSSPRRDNSPLHF. DNA for the CDR3: TGTGCCAGCAGCTCCCCCCGACGTGATAATTCACCCCTCCACTTT.

The V gene is TRBV11-3, the J gene TRBJ2-5; a possible D gene is TRBD1 (6 bases). The CDR3 covers 14 residues. Trimming cost V 5 bases and J 3 bases, with 13 bases left between them. The V gene's germline CDR1 is SGHNT and CDR2 YENEEA. For the CDR3, the DNA is TGTGCCAGCAGCCAGACAGGTGGCGAAGAGACCCAGTACTTC. Translating it yields CASSQTGGEETQYF. Combining the CDR3 with reference TRBV11-3 and TRBJ2-5 gives the whole variable domain EAGVVQSPRYKIIEKKQPVAFWCNPISGHNTLYWYLQNLGQGPELLIRYENEEAVDDSQLPKDRFSAERLKGVDSTLKIQPAELGDSAVYLCASSQTGGEETQYFGPGTRLLVL.